This T cell receptor (beta chain) was observed in a study of PD-L1 blockade in urothelial cancer. Study as a whole: The patients' atezolizumab therapy, 1,200 mg intravenously every 3 weeks, started around 2014.

Synthetic TCR analog templates were spiked into each PCR. The data were produced by immunoSEQ multiplex PCR, yet TCRdb's version contains in-frame clones alone and is incomplete. This sample yields roughly 67,000 clones, of which approximately 83% are seen a single time; more than 12% belongs to the top ten. A single count supports this clone. Sample time point: pretreatment peripheral blood. The CDR3 extends over 19 amino acids. The V gene's germline CDR1 is MDHEN and CDR2 SYDVKM. J was trimmed by 1 base and V by 8 bases; bases with no gene match: 16. The source was PBMCs, collected around atezolizumab (anti-PD-L1) treatment. The receptor was derived from a man in his sixties with urothelial cancer. The chain couples TRBV28 to TRBJ2-3, with 12 bases aligning to TRBD1. The DNA for the CDR3 is TGTGCCAGCTTGGGACAGGGGGCGCGTGGAGGTGTGGGCACAGATACGCAGTATTTT. It yields the protein CASLGQGARGGVGTDTQYF. Filled out from reference TRBV28 and TRBJ2-3, the complete variable domain reads DVKVTQSSRYLVKRTGEKVFLECVQDMDHENMFWYRQDPGLGLRLIYFSYDVKMKEKGDIPEGYSVSREKKERFSLILESASTNQTSMYLCASLGQGARGGVGTDTQYFGPGTRLTVL.